The next 4 T cell receptor beta chains were all read from a single sample in a study of beta chain features in type 1 diabetes. Study findings and constraints: Among patients with Type 1 diabetes, TCRB CDR3s were moderately but significantly shorter in every one of the four CD4+ subsets.

No antigens are known for them. All of the isolated RNA was reverse transcribed, so expressed TCRB transcripts were sequenced. Profiling relied on immunoSEQ multiplex PCR, and the TCRdb table lists in-frame clones only, not all of them. The sample consists of 350,000 to 450,000 clones, 10% to 15% of them appearing once. The material sequenced was naive CD4+ T cells from blood. These receptors all come from a woman under 30 with type 1 diabetes.

As regards this clone: The sample has other DNA sequences that encode this CDR3 too. The rearrangement links TRBV9 to TRBJ2-2; D is possibly TRBD1 (5 bases). This CDR3 contains 15 residues. Germline lookup yields CDR1 SGDLS and CDR2 YYNGEE. V lost 0 bases to trimming and J lost 2 bases, with 8 bases between them. The DNA of the CDR3 is TGTGCCAGCAGCGTAGGACAGACAAACACCGGGGAGCTGTTTTTT. Protein: CASSVGQTNTGELFF.

There are a few counts of this clone. The chain links TRBV7-9 to TRBJ2-7, with 11 bases lining up with TRBD1. This CDR3 has 16 amino acids. J gave up 6 bases and V 5 bases, and 12 bases lay outside the gene matches. Looked up from germline, CDR1 is SEHNR and CDR2 is FQNEAQ (reference sequence). The CDR3 DNA reads TGTGCCAGCAGCCCGCCATTCGGACAGGGGGCCACCGAGCAGTACTTC. It specifies CASSPPFGQGATEQYF. The whole variable domain, filled in from reference TRBV7-9 and TRBJ2-7, reads DTGVSQNPRHKITKRGQNVTFRCDPISEHNRLYWYRQTLGQGPEFLTYFQNEAQLEKSRLLSDRFSAERPKGSFSTLEIQRTEQGDSAMYLCASSPPFGQGATEQYFGPGTRLTVT.

The sample holds a few counts of this clone. V and J are TRBV18 and TRBJ2-7; 8 positions agree with TRBD2. Germline lookup yields CDR1 KGHSH and CDR2 LQKENI. Trimming took 6 bases from V and 4 from J; bases not matched to a gene: 14. This CDR3 comprises 16 residues. The CDR3 protein is CASSSRSGLVGYEQYF. The CDR3 bases are TGTGCCAGCTCTTCCCGATCGGGACTAGTTGGGTACGAGCAGTACTTC.

This chain joins TRBV18 and TRBJ2-2; 7 bases fit TRBD2. From germline, CDR1 is KGHSH and CDR2 LQKENI. Germline trimming cut 1 base from V and 0 bases from J; bases unmatched to any gene: 5. The CDR3 is 17 amino acids. The CDR3 DNA sequence: TGTGCCAGCTCACCACAGGAAAGCGGGGCGAACACCGGGGAGCTGTTTTTT. Translating it yields CASSPQESGANTGELFF.